The 10 T cell receptor beta chains presented below share a single source sample, sequenced in a study of cytomegalovirus exposure and HLA in healthy donors (dated by TCRdb to 2016 to 2017). The library was made by the immunoSEQ multiplex PCR assay. For the multiplex PCR, a mixture combining 60 forward primers for TCR Vbeta segments and 13 reverse primers for TCR Jbeta segments was used. TCRdb limited this immuneACCESS table to in-frame rearrangements with V and J called. A share of clones is missing; checked studies link under half to unresolved V genes, and the rest is unexplained. The sample includes around 110,000 clones, with roughly 73% observed a single time. Around 0.9% of the sample is held by the ten biggest clonotypes. Sequenced: PBMCs. All receptors derive from a woman in her 30s in good health and CMV-seronegative.

The rearrangement joins TRBV5-1 to TRBJ2-1; possible D gene TRBD1, 6 bases. CDR1 is SGHRS and CDR2 is YFSETQ in the germline V gene. With 4 bases removed from V and 4 bases from J, the gap between germline ends came to 18 bases. The CDR3 spans 16 residues. The CDR3 loop reads CASSLDGQTVYNEQFF. The CDR3 DNA reads as TGCGCCAGCAGCCTAGATGGACAGACCGTTTACAATGAGCAGTTCTTC.

The V and J genes are TRBV6-4 and TRBJ1-1, with a weak D call TRBD1 (5 bases). V was trimmed by 6 bases and J by 3 bases, leaving 20 bases between them. Germline V lookup: CDR1 MRHNA, CDR2 SNTAGT. The CDR3 runs 16 residues. CDR3 bases: TGTGCCAGCAGGCCCTCCGGGGGGGGGATGGACACTGAAGCTTTCTTT. It encodes CASRPSGGGMDTEAFF.

The CDR3 sequence is CASSMGQGVKQYF. CDR3 DNA sequence: TGTGCCAGTAGTATGGGTCAGGGGGTCAAGCAGTACTTC. The rearrangement joins TRBV19 to TRBJ2-7; TRBD1 matches at 7 bases. This CDR3 comprises 13 residues. Germline V gene lookup returns CDR1 LNHDA and CDR2 SQIVND (reference sequence). V gave up 3 bases and J gave up 8 bases; unmatched junction bases: 7.

The table lists this clone with a few counts. The chain combines TRBV6-1 with TRBJ2-7, with D maybe TRBD1 (6 bases). Trimming removed 7 bases at V and 2 bases at J, with 18 bases between. This CDR3 contains 15 residues. Germline V lookup: CDR1 MNHNS, CDR2 SASEGT. CDR3 nucleotide sequence: TGTGCCAGCAACAGGGACCGGGACGGAACCTACGAGCAGTACTTC. Translation gives CASNRDRDGTYEQYF.

The chain employs TRBV5-1 and TRBJ2-2; a weak D match, TRBD2 (6 bases). The CDR3 extends over 16 amino acids. Trimming removed 4 bases from V and 4 bases from J, with 17 bases in between. Germline CDR1 reads SGHRS; CDR2 reads YFSETQ. The CDR3, as DNA: TGCGCCAGCAGCCCCGGAGGGGCGGAGATCACCGGGGAGCTGTTTTTT. It translates to CASSPGGAEITGELFF.

The rearrangement links TRBV7-9 to TRBJ1-2, with D perhaps TRBD1 (6 bases). The germline V gene has CDR1 SEHNR and CDR2 FQNEAQ (reference sequence). The CDR3 is made up of 14 amino acids. With 1 base removed from V and 4 bases from J, the gap between germline ends came to 10 bases. CDR3: CASSLVAGVYGYTF. Here the CDR3 DNA reads TGTGCCAGCAGCTTAGTTGCAGGGGTCTATGGCTACACCTTC. The entire variable domain, with the rest obtained from reference TRBV7-9 and TRBJ1-2, is as follows: DTGVSQNPRHKITKRGQNVTFRCDPISEHNRLYWYRQTLGQGPEFLTYFQNEAQLEKSRLLSDRFSAERPKGSFSTLEIQRTEQGDSAMYLCASSLVAGVYGYTFGSGTRLTVV.

This chain links TRBV19 with TRBJ1-5; possible D gene TRBD1, 6 bases. Germline values: CDR1 LNHDA, CDR2 SQIVND (reference sequence). This CDR3 has 15 residues. Trimming pared 7 bases from V and 7 bases from J, leaving 20 bases between. The CDR3 reads CASNYKQGRRQPQHF. The CDR3 DNA sequence: TGTGCCAGTAATTACAAACAGGGTCGGAGGCAGCCCCAGCATTTT. Based on the CDR3 plus reference TRBV19 and TRBJ1-5, the full variable domain is DGGITQSPKYLFRKEGQNVTLSCEQNLNHDAMYWYRQDPGQGLRLIYYSQIVNDFQKGDIAEGYSVSREKKESFPLTVTSAQKNPTAFYLCASNYKQGRRQPQHFGDGTRLSIL.

This clone was counted a few times. The rearrangement links TRBV4-2 to TRBJ1-5, with 7 positions matching TRBD1. J was trimmed by 4 bases and V by 4 bases; bases with no gene match: 4. This CDR3 comprises 14 residues. Germline lookup yields CDR1 LGHNA and CDR2 YNFKEQ. The CDR3 loop is CASSPGQNNQPQHF. For the CDR3, the DNA is TGTGCCAGCAGCCCGGGACAGAATAATCAGCCCCAGCATTTT.

The V gene is TRBV6-5, the J gene TRBJ1-1, with D perhaps matching TRBD1 (6 bases). V was cut by 2 bases and J by 6 bases, with 16 bases left in between. The CDR3 has 15 amino acids. CDR1 is MNHEY, CDR2 SVGAGI, per germline. CDR3 protein: CASSYPGVLLAEAFF. The CDR3 region has the DNA TGTGCCAGCAGTTACCCAGGGGTTTTGCTCGCTGAAGCTTTCTTT.

The chain carries TRBV7-8 and TRBJ2-7, with 7 bases identical to TRBD1. The V and J ends lost 3 bases and 0 bases, in that order; junction bases with no gene match: 5. Per germline, CDR1 SGHVS and CDR2 FQNEAQ. The CDR3 spans 15 residues. This CDR3 reads CASSFIGTASYEQYF. The CDR3 DNA reads TGTGCCAGCAGCTTTATCGGGACAGCCTCCTACGAGCAGTACTTC.